This T cell receptor (beta chain) was captured by sequencing in a study of cytomegalovirus exposure and HLA in healthy donors. Germline values: CDR1 SGHDN, CDR2 FVKESK. V was clipped by 2 bases and J by 4 bases; unmatched bases: 7. The CDR3 covers 15 residues. This PCR relied on a set of 60 Vbeta primers and 13 Jbeta primers. TCRdb's table, derived via immunoSEQ multiplex PCR, lists solely in-frame clones and lacks some. The sample yields some 84,000 clones, about 77% seen once. This TCR came from a male donor in good health and CMV-seropositive. This chain uses TRBV14 with TRBJ2-7; 8 bases match TRBD1. The sequenced sample was PBMCs. CDR3 region: CASSQPGTGGYEQYF. The CDR3 DNA is TGTGCCAGCAGCCAACCCGGGACAGGAGGGTACGAGCAGTACTTC.